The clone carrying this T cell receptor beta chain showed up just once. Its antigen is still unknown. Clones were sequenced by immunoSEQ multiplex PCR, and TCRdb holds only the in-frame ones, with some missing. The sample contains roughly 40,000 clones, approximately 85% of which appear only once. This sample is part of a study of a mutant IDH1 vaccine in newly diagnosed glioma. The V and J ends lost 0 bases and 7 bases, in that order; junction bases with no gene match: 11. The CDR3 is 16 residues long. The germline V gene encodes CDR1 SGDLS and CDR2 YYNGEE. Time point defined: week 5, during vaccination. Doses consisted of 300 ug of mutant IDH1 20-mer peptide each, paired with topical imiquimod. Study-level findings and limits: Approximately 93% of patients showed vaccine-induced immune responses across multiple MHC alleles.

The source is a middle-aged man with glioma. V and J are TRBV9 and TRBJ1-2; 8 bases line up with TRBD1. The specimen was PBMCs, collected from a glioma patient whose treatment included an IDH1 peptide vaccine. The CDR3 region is CASSVGGGQGAFGYTF. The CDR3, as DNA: TGTGCCAGCAGCGTAGGGGGGGGGCAGGGGGCTTTTGGCTACACCTTC.